This T cell receptor (beta chain) came from a study of blood T cell repertoires in COVID-19. For the study at large: The origin of the acute and convalescent COVID-19 samples was the United States, Italy and Spain.

Only in-frame clones appear in the TCRdb table, and some are missing; sequencing was by immunoSEQ multiplex PCR. The table has approximately 280,000 clones, 85% to 90% seen once. CDR1 is MNHEY and CDR2 is SVGAGI in the germline V gene. The CDR3 runs 15 residues. Losses at the gene ends were 0 bases for V and 8 bases for J; bases not matched to a gene: 7. The receptor's source is a man aged 35-49 years with acute or convalescent COVID-19. V is TRBV6-5 and J is TRBJ1-2, with TRBD1 matching over 9 bases. Source material: peripheral blood. CDR3 sequence (DNA): TGTGCCAGCAGTTACTCGAACAGGGGGCAGGTCGGCTACACCTTC. As protein: CASSYSNRGQVGYTF.